These T cell receptor beta chains were read from a single sample in a study of CD8+ T cells in alopecia areata. The method was immunoSEQ multiplex PCR; TCRdb's version includes in-frame clones alone and lacks a portion of them. The table has roughly 120,000 clones, approximately 60% seen once; the top ten hold approximately 3%. The specimen sequenced was CD4+ T cells sorted from blood. The receptors originated from a human donor in good health. Both conserved end residues are trimmed from each CDR3.

13	TRBV6-6	TRBJ2-4	ASKVMVGAKNIQY
12	TRBV30	TRBJ1-2	AWTRPSNIGGYT
14	TRBV7-9	TRBJ1-2	ASSNKGAGPNYGYT
13	TRBV6-6	TRBJ1-1	ASSPLEKSNTEAF
10	TRBV29-1	TRBJ2-5	SAAGTPETQY
8	TRBV29-1	TRBJ1-2	SVEEGGYT
11	TRBV30	TRBJ2-1	AWSPGPSNEQF
12	TRBV7-9	TRBJ2-2	ASCRGPNTGELF
12	TRBV29-1	TRBJ2-3	SSAYGGFTDTQY
13	TRBV19	TRBJ2-7	ASSQPGQVFYEQY
12	TRBV30	TRBJ1-1	AWRNRDIGTEAF
14	TRBV5-1	TRBJ2-5	ASSLVVQGGGETQY
12	TRBV18	TRBJ1-2	ASSQQLELYGYT
13	TRBV5-1	TRBJ2-3	ASSPGSSGGDTQY
11	TRBV30	TRBJ1-1	AWRDFVGGRAF
14	TRBV5-1	TRBJ2-3	ASSRVGTSAGDTQY
13	TRBV30	TRBJ1-2	AWSGTRTANYGYT
9	TRBV20-1	TRBJ2-7	SAWGGLEQY
11	TRBV13	TRBJ1-1	ASSRGGGTEAF
10	TRBV30	TRBJ2-7	AYRPWGYEQY
11	TRBV30	TRBJ1-5	AWSAGGYQPQH
9	TRBV29-1	TRBJ1-1	SAPTGAEAF
15	TRBV7-2	TRBJ2-6	ASSVTQLSSGANVLT
13	TRBV29-1	TRBJ2-3	SVAQYGGGPDTQY
11	TRBV29-1	TRBJ1-2	SSSGAGDYGYT
14	TRBV7-8	TRBJ2-7	ASSLVGGAFSYEQY
12	TRBV7-9	TRBJ1-2	ASTPGQGIYGYT
12	TRBV2	TRBJ2-3	ASSEDRSTDTQY